Sequencing of this T cell receptor beta chain was carried out in a study of OX40 agonist ivuxolimab in advanced cancers. Study outcomes and limitations: Some nonresponders also had low normalized T-cell clonal expansion.

Germline CDR1 SGHRS, CDR2 YFSETQ. The CDR3 is made up of 14 amino acids. Trimming removed 0 bases from V and 3 bases from J, with 9 bases in between. Only in-frame clones appear in the TCRdb table, and some are missing; sequencing was by immunoSEQ multiplex PCR. The sample contains about 99,000 clones, about 96% of which appear only once. Worth noting for this clone: Its antigen is unidentified.

This TCR was recovered from an adult with an advanced solid tumor such as melanoma, head and neck, liver or kidney cancer. This sample comprised CD4+ or CD8+ T cells sorted from blood, obtained in a trial of the OX40 agonist ivuxolimab. The rearrangement uses TRBV5-1 and TRBJ1-2; D perhaps matches TRBD1 (6 bases). CDR3 DNA sequence: TGCGCCAGCAGCTTGGGACAGGAACACTATGGCTACACCTTC. Translation gives CASSLGQEHYGYTF.